This TCR beta chain comes out of a study of graft-versus-host responses after intestinal transplantation. Overall study context: Recipients across the board were started on anti-thymocyte globulin induction, then kept on tacrolimus and steroids for two to four years.

TCRdb keeps only in-frame clones here, not all; method: immunoSEQ multiplex PCR. The sample includes fewer than 95,000 clones, less than 95% seen only once; the top ten take approximately 0.19%. This CDR3 is built from 14 residues. Germline V gene lookup returns CDR1 GTSNPN and CDR2 SVGIG (reference sequence). V was pared by 3 bases and J by 9 bases, with 10 bases of the junction left unmatched. Details on this clone: The antigen is unknown.

This specimen consisted of unstimulated CD4+ T cells sorted from spleen or lymph node cells, obtained before transplant. The rearrangement joins TRBV30 to TRBJ1-5, with 8 positions matching TRBD1. The source of this sequence is a human donor who was the organ donor for an intestinal transplant. The CDR3, as DNA: TGTGCCTGGAGCCCAATGACAGGGGAAGGGCCCCAGCATTTT. It yields the protein CAWSPMTGEGPQHF.